This paragraph covers one TCR beta chain sequence. Profiled with immunoSEQ multiplex PCR; TCRdb holds only in-frame clones, not every one. The table has approximately 97,000 clones, less than 90% seen once. The source of the sample is a study of T cell responses to AZD1222 COVID-19 vaccine. Trimming took off 2 bases at V and 2 bases at J, with 10 bases between the two ends. The CDR3 sequence is 15 residues long. Germline V CDR1 and CDR2: LNHDA, SQIVND (reference sequence). Specimen: peripheral blood, collected on day 0 of AZD1222 vaccination. The sequence derives from an adult in good health. The chain joins TRBV19 to TRBJ2-1; D remains ambiguous. The CDR3 here is CASSIRPDAYNEQFF. The CDR3 DNA follows: TGTGCCAGTAGTATACGGCCAGATGCCTACAATGAGCAGTTCTTC.